The 9 T cell receptor beta chains given below trace back to one sample, sequenced in a study of shared clonotypes between healthy human individuals. Libraries were prepared by immunoSEQ multiplex PCR; TCRdb keeps only in-frame clonotypes and omits some of them. The sample includes 640,000 or so clones, 72% of them seen just once. Specimen: memory CD4+ T cells sorted from blood. Subset denoted: CD45RA-negative fraction. All receptors derive from a woman in her 30s in good health.

This clone was recorded only once. CDR3 nucleotides: TGTGCCAGCAGCTTGGGACAAGCTTTCCATGAGCAGTTCTTC. It specifies CASSLGQAFHEQFF. The V call is TRBV7-2, the J call TRBJ2-1; a weak D match, TRBD1 (6 bases). This CDR3 region has 14 residues. V lost 3 bases to trimming and J lost 8 bases, with 14 bases between them. Germline V gene lookup returns CDR1 SGHTA and CDR2 FQGNSA.

The V gene is TRBV14, the J gene TRBJ2-5, with D uncertain. The CDR3 is 18 amino acids. Germline CDR1 is SGHDN and CDR2 is FVKESK. Trimming shortened V by 1 base and J by 1 base, and 19 bases separated the two germline ends. CDR3 loop: CASSQGVSSVGTQETQYF. Written as DNA, the CDR3 is TGTGCCAGCAGCCAAGGAGTGTCGAGCGTAGGTACCCAAGAGACCCAGTACTTC.

Concerning this clone itself: This may come from a read error, since a much larger clone is one base off. The chain joins TRBV25-1 to TRBJ2-3; D unresolved. Germline V lookup: CDR1 MGHDK, CDR2 SYGVNS. The V end lost 7 bases, the J end lost 0 bases, and 2 bases lay between the germline ends. The CDR3 is 11 amino acids. The CDR3 nucleotides read TGTGCCAGCACCAGCACAGATACGCAGTATTTT. Amino acids: CASTSTDTQYF.

This clone was recorded many times. The chain is built from TRBV28 and TRBJ2-1; 10 bases align to TRBD2. Unmatched junction bases numbered 11, after V lost 6 bases and J lost 6 bases. CDR1 is MDHEN and CDR2 is SYDVKM in the germline V gene. The CDR3 totals 16 residues. The CDR3 reads CASSRLAGVGGNEQFF. For the CDR3, the DNA is TGTGCCAGCAGCCGCCTAGCGGGAGTGGGGGGCAATGAGCAGTTCTTC.

The chain combines TRBV28 with TRBJ1-4, with TRBD1 identical over 7 bases. V dropped 5 bases and J dropped 10; count of bases not matched to a gene: 10. Germline V CDR1 and CDR2: MDHEN, SYDVKM. The CDR3 consists of 14 residues. CDR3 sequence (DNA): TGTGCCAGCAGTCCGACAGACCCAGGGGGAAAACTGTTTTTT. Translated: CASSPTDPGGKLFF. Variable domain in full (rest from reference TRBV28 and TRBJ1-4): DVKVTQSSRYLVKRTGEKVFLECVQDMDHENMFWYRQDPGLGLRLIYFSYDVKMKEKGDIPEGYSVSREKKERFSLILESASTNQTSMYLCASSPTDPGGKLFFGSGTQLSVL.

The gene calls are TRBV7-6 and TRBJ1-5; D not certain. Between the trimmed V and J ends, which lost 3 bases and 5 bases, there was a span of 8 bases. This CDR3 spans 13 amino acids. The germline V gene encodes CDR1 SGHVS and CDR2 FNYEAQ. The CDR3 sequence: CASSLQEDQPQHF. CDR3 bases: TGTGCCAGCAGCTTGCAGGAGGATCAGCCCCAGCATTTT.

The chain carries TRBV7-9 and TRBJ1-2; TRBD1 matches at 7 bases. CDR3 length: 16 residues. V dropped 1 base and J dropped 6; count of bases not matched to a gene: 11. The germline gives CDR1 SEHNR, CDR2 FQNEAQ (reference sequence). In DNA form, the CDR3 reads TGTGCCAGCAGCTTAGGGGGGATCCGACAGGGCGATGGCTACACCTTC. This codes for CASSLGGIRQGDGYTF. Filled out from reference TRBV7-9 and TRBJ1-2, the complete variable domain reads DTGVSQNPRHKITKRGQNVTFRCDPISEHNRLYWYRQTLGQGPEFLTYFQNEAQLEKSRLLSDRFSAERPKGSFSTLEIQRTEQGDSAMYLCASSLGGIRQGDGYTFGSGTRLTVV.

This chain connects TRBV5-1 to TRBJ2-7; possibly TRBD1 or TRBD2 for D (6 bases each). Trimming removed 0 bases at V and 6 bases at J, with 13 bases between. This CDR3 has 14 amino acids. Germline lookup yields CDR1 SGHRS and CDR2 YFSETQ. The CDR3 sequence is CASSLGQEGSEQYF. DNA of the CDR3: TGCGCCAGCAGCTTGGGACAGGAGGGGTCCGAGCAGTACTTC. Complete variable domain (other parts from reference TRBV5-1 and TRBJ2-7): KAGVTQTPRYLIKTRGQQVTLSCSPISGHRSVSWYQQTPGQGLQFLFEYFSETQRNKGNFPGRFSGRQFSNSRSEMNVSTLELGDSALYLCASSLGQEGSEQYFGPGTRLTVT.

The genes are TRBV7-2 and TRBJ2-1; D uncertain. Trimming took off 3 bases at V and 9 bases at J, with 12 bases between the two ends. Per germline, CDR1 SGHTA and CDR2 FQGNSA. The CDR3 loop spans 13 amino acids. This CDR3 is CASSFDLWAEQFF. Here the CDR3 DNA reads TGTGCCAGCAGCTTCGACCTTTGGGCTGAGCAGTTCTTC. The entire variable domain, with the rest obtained from reference TRBV7-2 and TRBJ2-1, is as follows: GAGVSQSPSNKVTEKGKDVELRCDPISGHTALYWYRQSLGQGLEFLIYFQGNSAPDKSGLPSDRFSAERTGGSVSTLTIQRTQQEDSAVYLCASSFDLWAEQFFGPGTRLTVL.